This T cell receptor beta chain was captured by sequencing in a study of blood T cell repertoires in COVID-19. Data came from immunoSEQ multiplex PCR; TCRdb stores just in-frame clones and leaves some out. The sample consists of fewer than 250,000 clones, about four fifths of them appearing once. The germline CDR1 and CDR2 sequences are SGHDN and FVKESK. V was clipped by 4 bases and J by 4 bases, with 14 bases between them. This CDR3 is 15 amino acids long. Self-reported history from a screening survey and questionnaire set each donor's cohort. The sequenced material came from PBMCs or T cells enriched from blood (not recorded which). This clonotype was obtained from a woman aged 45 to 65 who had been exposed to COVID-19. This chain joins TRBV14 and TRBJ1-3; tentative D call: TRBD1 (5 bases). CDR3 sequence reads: CASSPLQGYGNTIYF. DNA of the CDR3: TGTGCCAGCAGCCCCCTCCAGGGCTACGGAAACACCATATATTTT.